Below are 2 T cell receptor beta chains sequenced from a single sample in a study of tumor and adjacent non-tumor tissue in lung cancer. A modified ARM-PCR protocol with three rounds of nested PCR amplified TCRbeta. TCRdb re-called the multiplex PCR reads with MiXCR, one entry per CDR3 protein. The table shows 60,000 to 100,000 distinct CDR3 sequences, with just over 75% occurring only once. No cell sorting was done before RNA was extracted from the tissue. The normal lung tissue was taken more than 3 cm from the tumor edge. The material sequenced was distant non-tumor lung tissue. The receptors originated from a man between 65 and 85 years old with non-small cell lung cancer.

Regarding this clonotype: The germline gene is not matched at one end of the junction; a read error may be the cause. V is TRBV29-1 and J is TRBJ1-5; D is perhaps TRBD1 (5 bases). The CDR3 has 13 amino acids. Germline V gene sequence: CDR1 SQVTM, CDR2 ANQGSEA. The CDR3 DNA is TGCGGCGTTGAAGAGGGGCTAGGTCAGCGGCAGCATTTT. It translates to CGVEEGLGQRQHF.

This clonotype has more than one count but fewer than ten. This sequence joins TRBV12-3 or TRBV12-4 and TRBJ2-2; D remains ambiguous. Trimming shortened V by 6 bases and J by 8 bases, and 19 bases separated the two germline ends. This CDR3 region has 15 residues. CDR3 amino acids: CASSPRHGNAGELFF. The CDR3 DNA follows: TGTGCCAGCAGCCCCCGACATGGGAACGCAGGGGAGCTGTTTTTT.